The TCR beta chain under discussion was sequenced for a study of identical twins. TCRdb processed the 5' RACE reads anew with MiXCR; each CDR3 protein has one entry. Among about 530,000 distinct CDR3 sequences listed, approximately 20% were seen once. Points on this clonotype: Antigen specificity is unknown.

Study-wide results and limits: Memory repertoires showed no such pattern, whereas abundant cord blood beta clonotypes carried fewer insertions.

V was clipped by 6 bases and J by 4 bases; unmatched bases: 5. CDR1 is DFQATT, CDR2 SNEGSKA, per germline (reference sequence). The CDR3 length is 14 residues. The sample was also reused in another study, on yellow fever vaccine responses in identical twins.

Source material: CD4+ T cells sorted from blood. V usage is TRBV20-1 and J usage is TRBJ2-1, with 11 positions matching TRBD2. The receptor comes from a woman aged 18-35 years in good health. DNA of the CDR3: TGCAGTGCGGGGGGGACTAGCGGATACAATGAGCAGTTCTTC. This codes for CSAGGTSGYNEQFF.